These T cell receptor beta chains were read from a single sample in a study of OX40 agonist ivuxolimab in advanced cancers. TCRdb's copy holds only in-frame clones and misses some; the assay was immunoSEQ multiplex PCR. The sample includes 70,000 or so clones, over 75% seen only once; the top ten take around 0.51%. The starting material was CD4+ or CD8+ T cells sorted from blood, obtained in a trial of the OX40 agonist ivuxolimab. The receptors were sampled from an adult with an advanced solid tumor such as melanoma, head and neck, liver or kidney cancer. Both conserved end residues are part of each CDR3. The D gene is left open where the match is weak. Expanded clones are given a class, and other clones once, few, many or no size at all.

DNA: TGTGCCAGCAGCTTCGCAGGGCAAGAGACCCAGTACTTC; CDR3: CASSFAGQETQYF; J: TRBJ2-5; size: NA; D: NA; V: TRBV7-3
DNA: TGTGCCAGCAGCAGGGCCGATACAGCTAACTATGGCTACACCTTC; CDR3: CASSRADTANYGYTF; J: TRBJ1-2; size: NA; D: NA; V: TRBV4-2
DNA: TGTGCCAGCAGTCCCAGGGGGGATGGCTACACCTTC; CDR3: CASSPRGDGYTF; J: TRBJ1-2; size: NA; D: TRBD1; V: TRBV27
DNA: TGTGCCAGCAGCTTAAACGGGAGAGGGTCAGATACGCAGTATTTT; CDR3: CASSLNGRGSDTQYF; J: TRBJ2-3; size: NA; D: NA; V: TRBV7-3
DNA: TGTGCCAGCAGCCGCGGACCAGGCAATGAGCAGTTCTTC; CDR3: CASSRGPGNEQFF; J: TRBJ2-1; size: NA; D: NA; V: TRBV9
DNA: TGCGCCAGCAGCTCCGGACAGCCAAGGGATGAAAAACTGTTTTTT; CDR3: CASSSGQPRDEKLFF; J: TRBJ1-4; size: NA; D: NA; V: TRBV5-1
DNA: TGTGCCAGTAGTCCTGAGGGAACCTCGGGCGAGCAGTACTTC; CDR3: CASSPEGTSGEQYF; J: TRBJ2-7; size: once; D: NA; V: TRBV19
DNA: TGTGCCAGCTCACCCTCTTTGGGGTTGACTAATGAAAAACTGTTTTTT; CDR3: CASSPSLGLTNEKLFF; J: TRBJ1-4; size: NA; D: NA; V: TRBV18
DNA: TGTGCCAGCAGCCTTCTCGACCAGGGACCCAGTAAGGAGAATGGCTACACCTTC; CDR3: CASSLLDQGPSKENGYTF; J: TRBJ1-2; size: NA; D: NA; V: TRBV2
DNA: TGTGCCAGCAGCCTCAGCGGCGGGAGGGCCACAGATACGCAGTATTTT; CDR3: CASSLSGGRATDTQYF; J: TRBJ2-3; size: once; D: TRBD2; V: TRBV11-3
DNA: TGCGCCAGCAGCCAACGGGACGCCTCCTACGAGCAGTACTTC; CDR3: CASSQRDASYEQYF; J: TRBJ2-7; size: once; D: NA; V: TRBV4-1
DNA: TGTGCCAGCAGACTAGCGGGCACAGATACGCAGTATTTT; CDR3: CASRLAGTDTQYF; J: TRBJ2-3; size: NA; D: TRBD2; V: TRBV27
DNA: TGCGCCAGCAGCCTCCCGGGGGGGATCGGGGAGCTGTTTTTT; CDR3: CASSLPGGIGELFF; J: TRBJ2-2; size: NA; D: TRBD2; V: TRBV4-1
DNA: TGTGCCAGCAGTGGAGGGGGTTCTGGAAACACCATATATTTT; CDR3: CASSGGGSGNTIYF; J: TRBJ1-3; size: NA; D: NA; V: TRBV2
DNA: TGTGCCAGTAGTATCCCCACCTCTGGAGCGGGAGTAAACAATGAGCAGTTCTTC; CDR3: CASSIPTSGAGVNNEQFF; J: TRBJ2-1; size: NA; D: TRBD2; V: TRBV19
DNA: TGTGCCAGCAGTCGGACCGGACAGAAACAAGAGACCCAGTACTTC; CDR3: CASSRTGQKQETQYF; J: TRBJ2-5; size: NA; D: NA; V: TRBV6-5
DNA: TGTGCCAGCAGTTTAGCGGGAGGGACAGATACGCAGTATTTT; CDR3: CASSLAGGTDTQYF; J: TRBJ2-3; size: NA; D: TRBD2; V: TRBV6-5
DNA: TGTGCCAGTAGTCCAGGACAGGACTGGACCATATATTTT; CDR3: CASSPGQDWTIYF; J: TRBJ1-3; size: NA; D: TRBD1; V: TRBV19
DNA: TGCGCCAGCAGTGTGGACAGGGTTTCCTACGAGCAGTACTTC; CDR3: CASSVDRVSYEQYF; J: TRBJ2-7; size: NA; D: TRBD1; V: TRBV10-2
DNA: TGTGCCAGCACGACTAGCGGGAGCTCCTACAATGAGCAGTTCTTC; CDR3: CASTTSGSSYNEQFF; J: TRBJ2-1; size: NA; D: TRBD2; V: TRBV5-4
DNA: TGTGCCAGTAGTATCGGGGGAGCAGGGGGTGGGGAGACCCAGTACTTC; CDR3: CASSIGGAGGGETQYF; J: TRBJ2-5; size: NA; D: NA; V: TRBV19
DNA: TGTGCCTGGAGTGTAGGGGGGGAGCTGTTTTTT; CDR3: CAWSVGGELFF; J: TRBJ2-2; size: NA; D: NA; V: TRBV30
DNA: TGCGCCAGCAGCCAGACGAAGACGACAGGTCGGTTGAGCAATCAGCCCCAGCATTTT; CDR3: CASSQTKTTGRLSNQPQHF; J: TRBJ1-5; size: NA; D: NA; V: TRBV5-1
DNA: TGTGCCAGCAAAAGTACAACTCATGGGGGCTACACCTTC; CDR3: CASKSTTHGGYTF; J: TRBJ1-2; size: NA; D: NA; V: TRBV6-1
DNA: TGTGATATCGGAGTTTACGACTATGGCTACACCTTC; CDR3: CDIGVYDYGYTF; J: TRBJ1-2; size: NA; D: NA; V: TRBV27
DNA: TGTGCCAGCTCACCAACGACAGGGGGAGACTACGAGCAGTACTTC; CDR3: CASSPTTGGDYEQYF; J: TRBJ2-7; size: NA; D: TRBD1; V: TRBV18
DNA: TGTGCCAGCAGCCCTCGGGGTTGGACCTACGAGCAGTACTTC; CDR3: CASSPRGWTYEQYF; J: TRBJ2-7; size: NA; D: NA; V: TRBV7-9
DNA: TGTGCCAGCAGCATGACAGGGGGACAAGAGACCCAGTACTTC; CDR3: CASSMTGGQETQYF; J: TRBJ2-5; size: once; D: TRBD1; V: TRBV7-2
DNA: TGTGCCAGCAGCCTGGGCCAGCGCTTGAGGGGTCGAGCAGAGACCCAGTACTTC; CDR3: CASSLGQRLRGRAETQYF; J: TRBJ2-5; size: NA; D: NA; V: TRBV4-2
DNA: TGTGCCAGTAGTATTTTTTGGGGCTACACCTTC; CDR3: CASSIFWGYTF; J: TRBJ1-2; size: NA; D: NA; V: TRBV19
DNA: TGTGCCAGCAGTTTATTTCTAGGGGGCGGTAATGAAAAACTGTTTTTT; CDR3: CASSLFLGGGNEKLFF; J: TRBJ1-4; size: NA; D: TRBD1; V: TRBV27
DNA: TGTGCCAGCAGCCCAATGGCTCTAGGAGGGTACTTC; CDR3: CASSPMALGGYF; J: TRBJ2-7; size: few; D: NA; V: TRBV14
DNA: TGTGCCAGCAGGACAGGGGGCTTTGAAAAACTGTTTTTT; CDR3: CASRTGGFEKLFF; J: TRBJ1-4; size: NA; D: TRBD1; V: TRBV6-5
DNA: TGTGCCAGCAGCTCGGGACTACCTGGGGAGCAGTACTTC; CDR3: CASSSGLPGEQYF; J: TRBJ2-7; size: NA; D: TRBD2; V: TRBV7-2
DNA: TGTGCCAGCAGCCCTGACAGGGGGCTTGATGAAAAACTGTTTTTT; CDR3: CASSPDRGLDEKLFF; J: TRBJ1-4; size: NA; D: TRBD1; V: TRBV5-5
DNA: TGTGCCAGCAGCTGGGACAGGGTTAATGAAAAACTGTTTTTT; CDR3: CASSWDRVNEKLFF; J: TRBJ1-4; size: NA; D: TRBD1; V: TRBV6-5
DNA: TGTGCCACCAGGGAAGGGAACACCGGGGAGCTGTTTTTT; CDR3: CATREGNTGELFF; J: TRBJ2-2; size: NA; D: NA; V: TRBV10-3